A single sample gave rise to the 5 T cell receptor beta chains below, sequenced in a study of blood T cell repertoires in COVID-19. Profiled with immunoSEQ multiplex PCR; TCRdb holds only in-frame clones, not every one. The table has about 380,000 clones, around 84% seen once. What was sequenced was peripheral blood. Receptors originate from a woman aged 18 to 35 with acute or convalescent COVID-19.

This clone was observed a single time. The J gene is TRBJ2-3, the V gene TRBV7-9, with TRBD2 identical over 9 bases. The ends lost 2 bases at V and 4 bases at J; junction bases unmatched: 10. Germline CDR1 and CDR2: SEHNR and FQNEAQ (reference sequence). The CDR3 spans 17 residues. DNA for the CDR3: TGTGCCAGCAGCTTAAGGCAACCGGGACTAGCCGCAGATACGCAGTATTTT. Amino acid sequence: CASSLRQPGLAADTQYF.

This clone has a handful of counts. This sequence joins TRBV27 and TRBJ1-6; 7 nucleotides line up with TRBD1. In germline, CDR1 is MNHEY, CDR2 SMNVEV (reference sequence). CDR3 length: 12 amino acids. V gave up 8 bases and J gave up 9 bases; unmatched junction bases: 4. The CDR3 region has the DNA TGTGCCAGCCGACAGGGAGGTTCACCCCTCCACTTT. Translating it yields CASRQGGSPLHF.

This clone was seen repeatedly, ten times or more. V and J are TRBV27 and TRBJ2-7, with TRBD2 identical over 9 bases. Unmatched junction bases numbered 9, after V lost 2 bases and J lost 7 bases. CDR3 length: 15 amino acids. CDR1 is MNHEY and CDR2 is SMNVEV in the germline V gene (reference sequence). Here the CDR3 reads CASSLGAGGPGEQYF. CDR3 DNA: TGTGCCAGCAGTTTAGGTGCGGGAGGGCCGGGGGAGCAGTACTTC.

This clone was seen a few times. Other DNA sequences of this sample code for an identical CDR3. The chain combines TRBV7-6 with TRBJ2-5; 13 nucleotides match TRBD2. Germline assignment: CDR1 SGHVS and CDR2 FNYEAQ. After removal of 1 base from V and 4 bases from J, the junction contained 0 bases not matched to a gene. CDR3 length: 15 residues. The CDR3: CASSLGLAGGETQYF. CDR3 nucleotide sequence: TGTGCCAGCAGCTTAGGACTAGCGGGAGGAGAGACCCAGTACTTC.

In this sample, this clone turned up once. In DNA form, the CDR3 reads TGTGCCAGCAGCTCCCACCCGACAGGGGCTAATGAAAAACTGTTTTTT. Translation: CASSSHPTGANEKLFF. V usage is TRBV7-6 and J usage is TRBJ1-4; 8 nucleotides align to TRBD1. The CDR3 extends over 16 amino acids. Unmatched junction bases numbered 7, after V lost 4 bases and J lost 3 bases. Germline CDR1 SGHVS, CDR2 FNYEAQ.